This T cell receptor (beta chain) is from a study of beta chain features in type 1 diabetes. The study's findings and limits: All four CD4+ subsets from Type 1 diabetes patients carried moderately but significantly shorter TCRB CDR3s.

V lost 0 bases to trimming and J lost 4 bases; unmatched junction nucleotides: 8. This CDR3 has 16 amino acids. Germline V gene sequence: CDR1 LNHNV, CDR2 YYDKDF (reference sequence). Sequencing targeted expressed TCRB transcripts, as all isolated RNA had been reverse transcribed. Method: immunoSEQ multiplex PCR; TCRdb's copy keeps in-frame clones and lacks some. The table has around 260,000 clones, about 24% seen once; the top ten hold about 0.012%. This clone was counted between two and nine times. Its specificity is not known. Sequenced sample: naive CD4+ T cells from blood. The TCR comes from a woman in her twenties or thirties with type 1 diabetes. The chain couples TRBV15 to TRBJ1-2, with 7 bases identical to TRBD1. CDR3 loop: CATSREFTGDSYGYTF. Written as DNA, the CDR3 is TGTGCCACCAGCAGAGAATTCACAGGGGATTCCTATGGCTACACCTTC. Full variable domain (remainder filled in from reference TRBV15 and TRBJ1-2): DAMVIQNPRYQVTQFGKPVTLSCSQTLNHNVMYWYQQKSSQAPKLLFHYYDKDFNNEADTPDNFQSRRPNTSFCFLDIRSPGLGDTAMYLCATSREFTGDSYGYTFGSGTRLTVV.